Below are 17 T cell receptor beta chains sequenced from a single sample in a study of T cell responses to AZD1222 COVID-19 vaccine. Some clones are missing from TCRdb's copy, which holds only in-frame ones; the method was immunoSEQ multiplex PCR. The sample has roughly 200,000 clones, over 85% seen once. This specimen consisted of peripheral blood, obtained 28 days after the second dose of the MenACWY control vaccine. The source of these receptors is an adult who received the MenACWY meningococcal vaccine as a control.

This chain joins TRBV7-9 and TRBJ1-4; TRBD1 agrees at 10 bases. This CDR3 is built from 17 residues. The J segment lost 1 base and the V segment lost 5 bases, leaving 7 bases of the junction unmatched. Germline CDR1 is SEHNR and CDR2 is FQNEAQ (reference sequence). In DNA, the CDR3 is TGTGCCAGCAGCGCATCCGGGACAGGGGTAACTAATGAAAAACTGTTTTTT. It translates to CASSASGTGVTNEKLFF. The full variable domain, with the rest looked up from reference TRBV7-9 and TRBJ1-4, is DTGVSQNPRHKITKRGQNVTFRCDPISEHNRLYWYRQTLGQGPEFLTYFQNEAQLEKSRLLSDRFSAERPKGSFSTLEIQRTEQGDSAMYLCASSASGTGVTNEKLFFGSGTQLSVL.

The rearrangement links TRBV27 to TRBJ1-6; D may be TRBD1 (5 bases). The CDR3 runs 15 residues. V was cut by 3 bases and J by 8 bases, with 14 bases left in between. The germline CDR1 and CDR2 sequences are MNHEY and SMNVEV (reference sequence). In nucleotides, the CDR3 is TGTGCCAGCAGTTTCACAGGCCCCCGAGATTCACCCCTCCACTTT. Translating gives CASSFTGPRDSPLHF.

The gene calls are TRBV29-1 and TRBJ2-7, with 11 bases identical to TRBD2. There are 14 residues in the CDR3. Per germline, CDR1 SQVTM and CDR2 ANQGSEA. Losses at the gene ends were 4 bases for V and 4 bases for J; bases not matched to a gene: 6. DNA of the CDR3: TGCAGCGTTGTTTGGCTAGCGGGAGGATACGAGCAGTACTTC. Amino acid sequence: CSVVWLAGGYEQYF.

This clone showed up just a few times. This chain uses TRBV19 with TRBJ2-5; the D gene is possibly TRBD2 (5 bases). Germline CDR1 LNHDA, CDR2 SQIVND (reference sequence). This CDR3 comprises 14 residues. V dropped 5 bases and J dropped 2 bases, with 12 bases sitting between them. Written as DNA, the CDR3 is TGTGCCAGTAGTCGAACGGGGATTCAAGAGACCCAGTACTTC. Its protein product is CASSRTGIQETQYF.

This chain connects TRBV24-1 to TRBJ2-1; 7 positions match TRBD1. The CDR3 is 14 amino acids. Germline CDR1 and CDR2: KGHDR and SFDVKD. Losses at the gene ends were 10 bases for V and 8 bases for J; bases not matched to a gene: 13. CDR3 residues: CATSARGLWDEQFF. The CDR3 nucleotides read TGTGCCACAAGCGCTAGGGGGCTCTGGGATGAGCAGTTCTTC.

The V and J genes are TRBV13 and TRBJ2-3; unclear D gene. From germline, CDR1 is PRHDT and CDR2 FYEKMQ (reference sequence). The CDR3 has 13 amino acids. The V end was cut by 3 bases, the J end by 2 bases, with 6 bases between. The CDR3 spells CASSLRYTDTQYF. The CDR3 DNA reads TGTGCCAGCAGCTTGCGGTACACAGATACGCAGTATTTT.

The chain combines TRBV10-1 with TRBJ2-2; 8 nucleotides line up with TRBD2. The CDR3 loop spans 15 amino acids. Trimming at V came to 3 bases and at J to 5 bases, leaving 5 bases not matched to a gene. From germline, CDR1 is WNHNN and CDR2 SYGVQD (reference sequence). The CDR3 region is CASSERAGDTGELFF. The CDR3, as DNA: TGCGCCAGCAGTGAAAGAGCGGGAGATACCGGGGAGCTGTTTTTT.

The V and J genes are TRBV5-1 and TRBJ2-1; 13 bases are shared with TRBD2. This CDR3 has 14 amino acids. The J segment lost 8 bases and the V segment lost 4 bases, leaving 3 bases of the junction unmatched. Per germline, CDR1 SGHRS and CDR2 YFSETQ. The CDR3 here is CASSHGTSGDEQFF. The CDR3, as DNA: TGCGCCAGCAGCCACGGGACTAGCGGGGATGAGCAGTTCTTC.

V gene TRBV28 combines with J gene TRBJ1-2; the match to TRBD1 covers 9 bases. This CDR3 is 15 amino acids long. V dropped 4 bases and J dropped 8; count of bases not matched to a gene: 11. In germline, CDR1 is MDHEN, CDR2 SYDVKM. CDR3 sequence reads: CASSWGTGMRYGYTF. The DNA of the CDR3 is TGTGCCAGCAGTTGGGGGACAGGGATGAGGTACGGCTACACCTTC.

J is TRBJ1-1 and V is TRBV30, with 7 bases lining up with TRBD1. CDR3 length equals 16 residues. The V segment lost 2 bases and the J segment 1 base; nucleotides outside the gene matches: 10. Germline-derived CDR1 and CDR2 are GTSNPN and SVGIG (reference sequence). CDR3 bases: TGTGCCTGGAGTTTTACACTGGGACAGACGAACACTGAAGCTTTCTTT. This translates into CAWSFTLGQTNTEAFF.

This clone was seen once. The V gene is TRBV15, the J gene TRBJ2-7; the match to TRBD2 covers 9 bases. The ends lost 0 bases at V and 7 bases at J; junction bases unmatched: 13. Germline assignment: CDR1 LNHNV and CDR2 YYDKDF (reference sequence). The CDR3 length is 17 residues. DNA of the CDR3: TGTGCCACCAGCAGAGATGAGGCGGGAGGGCAGGGGAGAGAGCAGTACTTC. It translates to CATSRDEAGGQGREQYF.

This sequence joins TRBV7-3 and TRBJ1-1; no reliable D call. CDR3 size: 15 residues. Germline CDR1 SGHTA, CDR2 FQGTGA. Trimming pared 4 bases from V and 5 bases from J, leaving 17 bases between. CDR3 loop: CASSSTTVGATEAFF. The CDR3 region has the DNA TGTGCCAGCAGCTCAACGACGGTGGGTGCTACTGAAGCTTTCTTT.

The chain carries TRBV29-1 and TRBJ2-1; weak D call: TRBD1 (7 bases). V shed 7 bases and J shed 3 bases, with 25 bases lying between them. This CDR3 has 17 residues. CDR1 and CDR2 from the germline V gene are SQVTM and ANQGSEA. CDR3 residues: CSGETGQLGGYYNEQFF. The CDR3 bases are TGCAGCGGGGAGACAGGGCAGCTCGGGGGCTACTACAATGAGCAGTTCTTC.

The rearrangement joins TRBV4-2 to TRBJ2-1, with 8 positions matching TRBD2. Germline V CDR1 and CDR2: LGHNA, YNFKEQ. The length of the CDR3 is 16 residues. After removal of 7 bases from V and 3 bases from J, the junction contained 11 bases not matched to a gene. This chain's CDR3 is CASTLRTGTSYNEQFF. The CDR3 DNA reads as TGTGCCAGCACCCTCCGAACCGGGACTAGCTACAATGAGCAGTTCTTC.

The chain couples TRBV19 to TRBJ2-1; possibly TRBD2 for D (5 bases). This CDR3 spans 12 amino acids. The V gene's germline CDR1 is LNHDA and CDR2 SQIVND (reference sequence). V gave up 3 bases and J gave up 10 bases, with 10 bases separating them. The CDR3 DNA reads TGTGCCAGTAGTATTTTATCGGGAGAGCAGTTCTTC. Protein: CASSILSGEQFF.

The chain links TRBV19 to TRBJ1-2; D not certain. Trimming removed 4 bases from V and 2 bases from J, with 14 bases in between. Germline V gene sequence: CDR1 LNHDA, CDR2 SQIVND (reference sequence). The CDR3 totals 15 residues. CDR3: CASSTIASINYGYTF. CDR3 DNA: TGTGCCAGTAGTACGATTGCATCTATCAACTATGGCTACACCTTC.

The chain recombines TRBV7-2 with TRBJ1-2; TRBD1 agrees at 8 bases. Germline-derived CDR1 and CDR2 are SGHTA and FQGNSA. V shed 0 bases and J 2 bases; nucleotides not matched to a gene: 5. The CDR3 has 16 amino acids. CDR3 region: CASSLAAQGVNYGYTF. CDR3 DNA: TGTGCCAGCAGCTTAGCGGCACAGGGGGTAAACTATGGCTACACCTTC.